The 7 T cell receptor beta chains reported below all come from one sample, sequenced in a study of control samples from healthy donors and cancer patients. Generated by immunoSEQ multiplex PCR, the TCRdb table keeps only in-frame clones and is missing some. The table includes roughly 43,000 clones, 87% detected once. Sequenced: PBMCs. Receptors originate from a woman between 55 and 75 years old with lung cancer.

J is TRBJ2-1 and V is TRBV6-6, with 16 bases fitting TRBD2. The germline V gene has CDR1 MNHNY and CDR2 SVGAGI (reference sequence). This CDR3 spans 16 amino acids. V was clipped by 6 bases and J by 8 bases; unmatched bases: 7. The CDR3 DNA reads TGTGCCAGCAGCCGCGGGACTAGCGGGAGGGCCTATGAGCAGTTCTTC. It encodes CASSRGTSGRAYEQFF.

The V gene is TRBV6-6, the J gene TRBJ1-4, with D tentatively TRBD1 (6 bases). Germline CDR1 and CDR2: MNHNY and SVGAGI (reference sequence). Trimming pared 6 bases from V and 7 bases from J, leaving 9 bases between. The CDR3 length is 12 residues. CDR3 amino acids: CASRGGSEKLFF. CDR3 in DNA: TGTGCCAGCAGAGGGGGTTCTGAAAAACTGTTTTTT.

The chain uses TRBV21-1 and TRBJ2-1; no check of the table's D call, TRBD1, against the DNA was made. TRBV21-1 represents a pseudogene. This CDR3 comprises 14 residues. CDR3 sequence reads: CASSLQGVHNEQFF. In nucleotides, the CDR3 is TGTGCCAGCAGCCTACAGGGGGTCCACAATGAGCAGTTCTTC.

This clone showed up just a few times. The gene calls are TRBV3-1 (or the pseudogene TRBV3-2) and TRBJ2-1; D is uncertain. The germline gives CDR1 LGHDT, CDR2 YNNKEL (reference sequence). The CDR3 sequence is 14 residues long. The V gene lost 4 bases and the J gene lost 9 bases, with 16 bases spanning the gap. CDR3 amino acids: CASSPLGLASEQFF. CDR3 in DNA: TGTGCCAGCAGCCCCCTCGGGTTAGCCTCTGAGCAGTTCTTC.

V gene TRBV7-9 combines with J gene TRBJ1-3, with a tentative D call TRBD1 (5 bases). With 4 bases removed from V and 0 bases from J, the gap between germline ends came to 16 bases. Germline CDR1 is SEHNR and CDR2 is FQNEAQ (reference sequence). The length of the CDR3 is 17 residues. The CDR3 protein is CASSSRQRALSGNTIYF. The CDR3 DNA is TGTGCCAGCAGCTCTCGACAGCGAGCTCTCTCTGGAAACACCATATATTTT.

The rearrangement uses TRBV10-2 and TRBJ2-7; D is perhaps TRBD1 (6 bases). The CDR3 runs to 12 residues. V was clipped by 6 bases and J by 0 bases, with 6 bases between them. Germline CDR1 WSHSY, CDR2 SAAADI. The CDR3 nucleotides are TGCGCCAGCAGGGACAGCTCCTACGAGCAGTACTTC. Amino acid sequence: CASRDSSYEQYF.

This chain links TRBV19 with TRBJ2-6; 7 nucleotides line up with TRBD2. Trimming at V came to 3 bases and at J to 0 bases, leaving 8 bases not matched to a gene. Germline V gene data show CDR1 as LNHDA and CDR2 as SQIVND (reference sequence). The CDR3 extends over 18 amino acids. As DNA, the CDR3 is TGTGCCAGTAGTATGGGGCGGGAGTTAACCTCTGGGGCCAACGTCCTGACTTTC. Translation: CASSMGRELTSGANVLTF.